This TCR beta chain came from a study of blood T cell repertoires in COVID-19. The CDR3 contains 16 residues. From germline, CDR1 is SGHRS and CDR2 YFSETQ. V gave up 6 bases and J gave up 5 bases, with 21 bases separating them. The protocol was immunoSEQ multiplex PCR, while the TCRdb copy is restricted to in-frame clones and leaves out a portion. Of 210,000 or so clones detected, 84% appear once; the ten largest clones hold approximately 19%. The chain joins TRBV5-1 to TRBJ2-1; a possible D gene is TRBD1 (6 bases). Input material: peripheral blood. The TCR comes from a human donor in a cohort sampled during active COVID-19. The CDR3 protein is CASTLAGVSKNNEQFF. The CDR3 DNA is TGCGCCAGCACCCTCGCAGGGGTCTCAAAGAACAATGAGCAGTTCTTC.